This record concerns one T cell receptor (beta chain) sequence. What it binds is unknown. The data derive from a study of blood T cells in healthy people across ages. Whole-study findings and limits: Possibly confounding the expanded clonotype changes was the fact that donor CMV status was unknown.

Then a second PCR, running about 7 to 11 cycles, was carried out with a sample-barcoded 5' primer and a J-beta primer mix. Through a template-switch adaptor with 12 random nucleotides, each cDNA molecule received a tag. TCRdb re-analysed the 5' RACE reads in MiXCR, keeping a single row per CDR3 protein. The sample comprises around 800,000 distinct CDR3 sequences, approximately 24% of which are singletons, and roughly 3.1% rests with the top ten. Germline-derived CDR1 and CDR2 are KGHSH and LQKENI. The CDR3 consists of 16 residues. The ends were cut back, 2 bases at V and 5 bases at J, with 13 bases in the middle. The same specimen was also included in a second study, on T cells of mothers and their children. That work states: In cDNA synthesis, all of the extracted RNA was used at about 1.6 ug per 15 ul. Second-round PCR products received sample barcodes and 2-4 random nucleotides from the M1S primer.

The TCR originated in a boy between 5 and 17 years old in good health. Material for sequencing was blood. The rearrangement links TRBV18 to TRBJ1-6; D unclear. The CDR3 DNA reads as TGTGCCAGCTCACCAGAAATATCGGCCGATAATTCACCCCTCCACTTT. This encodes CASSPEISADNSPLHF.